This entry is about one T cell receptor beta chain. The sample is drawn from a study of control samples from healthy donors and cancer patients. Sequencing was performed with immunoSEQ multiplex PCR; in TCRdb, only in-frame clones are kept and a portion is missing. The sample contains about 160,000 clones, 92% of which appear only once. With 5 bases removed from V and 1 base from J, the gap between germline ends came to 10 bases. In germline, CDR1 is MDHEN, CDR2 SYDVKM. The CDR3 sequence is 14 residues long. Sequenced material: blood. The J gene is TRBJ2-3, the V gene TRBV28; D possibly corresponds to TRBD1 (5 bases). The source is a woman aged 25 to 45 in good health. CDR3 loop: CASSVQARTDTQYF. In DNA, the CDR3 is TGTGCCAGCAGTGTACAGGCCCGCACAGATACGCAGTATTTT. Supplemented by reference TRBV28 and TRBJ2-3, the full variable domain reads DVKVTQSSRYLVKRTGEKVFLECVQDMDHENMFWYRQDPGLGLRLIYFSYDVKMKEKGDIPEGYSVSREKKERFSLILESASTNQTSMYLCASSVQARTDTQYFGPGTRLTVL.